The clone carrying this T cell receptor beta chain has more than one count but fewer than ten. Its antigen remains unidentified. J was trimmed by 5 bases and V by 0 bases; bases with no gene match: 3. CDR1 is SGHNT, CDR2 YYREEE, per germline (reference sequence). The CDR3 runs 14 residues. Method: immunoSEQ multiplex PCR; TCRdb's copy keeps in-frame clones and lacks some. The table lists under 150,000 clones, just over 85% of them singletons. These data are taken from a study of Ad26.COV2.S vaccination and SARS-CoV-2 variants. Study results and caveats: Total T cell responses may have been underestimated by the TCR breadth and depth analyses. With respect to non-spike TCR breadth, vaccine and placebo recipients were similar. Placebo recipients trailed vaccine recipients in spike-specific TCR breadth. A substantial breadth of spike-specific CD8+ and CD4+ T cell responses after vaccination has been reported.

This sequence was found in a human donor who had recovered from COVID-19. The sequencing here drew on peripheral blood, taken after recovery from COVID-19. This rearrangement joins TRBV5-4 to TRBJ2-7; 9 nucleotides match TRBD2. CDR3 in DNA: TGTGCCAGCAGCTTGGGATCTAGCGGGAACGAGCAGTACTTC. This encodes CASSLGSSGNEQYF. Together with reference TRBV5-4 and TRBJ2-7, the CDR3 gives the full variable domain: ETGVTQSPTHLIKTRGQQVTLRCSSQSGHNTVSWYQQALGQGPQFIFQYYREEENGRGNFPPRFSGLQFPNYSSELNVNALELDDSALYLCASSLGSSGNEQYFGPGTRLTVT.